Sequencing of this T cell receptor beta chain was carried out in a study of blood T cell repertoires in COVID-19. Study overall: Acute-phase and convalescent COVID-19 samples originated in the United States, Italy and Spain.

Generated by immunoSEQ multiplex PCR, the TCRdb table keeps only in-frame clones and is missing some. The sample contains 130,000 to 150,000 clones, 65% to 85% of which appear only once. Germline V gene lookup returns CDR1 WNHNN and CDR2 SYGVQD (reference sequence). Trimming shortened V by 8 bases and J by 5 bases, and 10 bases separated the two germline ends. The CDR3 has 11 residues. This clonotype was obtained from a woman in her fifties or sixties with acute or convalescent COVID-19. The chain couples TRBV10-1 to TRBJ2-7; a possible D gene is TRBD1 (6 bases). Material for sequencing was peripheral blood. For the CDR3, the DNA is TGCGCCAGCCAGAACAGGGACGAGCAGTACTTC. Amino acid sequence: CASQNRDEQYF.